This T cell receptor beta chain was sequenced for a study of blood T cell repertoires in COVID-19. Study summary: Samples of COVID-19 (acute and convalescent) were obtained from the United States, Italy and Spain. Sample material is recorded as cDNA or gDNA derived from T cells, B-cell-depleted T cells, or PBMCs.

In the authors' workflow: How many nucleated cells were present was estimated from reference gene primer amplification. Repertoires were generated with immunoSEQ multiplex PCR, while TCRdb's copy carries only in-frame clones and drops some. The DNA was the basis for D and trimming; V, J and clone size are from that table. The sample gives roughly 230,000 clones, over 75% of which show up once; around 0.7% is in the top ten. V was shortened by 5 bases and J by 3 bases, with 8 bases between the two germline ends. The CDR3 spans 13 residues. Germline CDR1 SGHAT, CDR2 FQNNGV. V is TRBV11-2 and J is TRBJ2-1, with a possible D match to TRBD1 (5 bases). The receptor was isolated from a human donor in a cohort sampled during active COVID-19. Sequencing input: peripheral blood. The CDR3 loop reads CASSLQVYNEQFF. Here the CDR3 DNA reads TGTGCCAGCAGCCTACAGGTCTACAATGAGCAGTTCTTC.